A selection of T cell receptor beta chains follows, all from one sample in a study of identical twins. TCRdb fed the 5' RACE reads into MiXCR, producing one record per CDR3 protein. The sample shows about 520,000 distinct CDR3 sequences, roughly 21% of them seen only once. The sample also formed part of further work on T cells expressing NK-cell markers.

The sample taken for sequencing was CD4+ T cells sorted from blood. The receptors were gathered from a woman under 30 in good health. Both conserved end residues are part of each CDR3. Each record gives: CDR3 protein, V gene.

cdr3_aa: CSVGTANQPQHF
v_call: TRBV29-1

cdr3_aa: CASSFTPQYTDTQYF
v_call: TRBV7-8

cdr3_aa: CASLHPRTSGTYEQYF
v_call: TRBV6-2/TRBV6-3

cdr3_aa: CASTEQGKNEQFF
v_call: TRBV12-3/TRBV12-4

cdr3_aa: CSARPLSLGRNEQFF
v_call: TRBV20-1

cdr3_aa: CTGGSYNEQFF
v_call: TRBV20-1

cdr3_aa: CASSALAGLHNEQFF
v_call: TRBV7-9

cdr3_aa: CSALQTRGAGELFF
v_call: TRBV20-1

cdr3_aa: CSASKGRTNTEAFF
v_call: TRBV20-1

cdr3_aa: CASKRTDTQYF
v_call: TRBV12-3/TRBV12-4

cdr3_aa: CSVEVIRGRAFF
v_call: TRBV29-1

cdr3_aa: CSAPYDTQYF
v_call: TRBV20-1

cdr3_aa: CSAPARFRDEKLFF
v_call: TRBV20-1

cdr3_aa: CASSSINTGELFF
v_call: TRBV5-1

cdr3_aa: CASSLSSAKNIQYF
v_call: TRBV7-9

cdr3_aa: CSVEDFGRTQYF
v_call: TRBV29-1

cdr3_aa: CASSRPPWTGSREQYF
v_call: TRBV6-1

cdr3_aa: CASSLPGRPQHF
v_call: TRBV7-9

cdr3_aa: CSVRRSTEGYTF
v_call: TRBV29-1

cdr3_aa: CASSRTQGASRTIQYF
v_call: TRBV18

cdr3_aa: CSVLRQDSWGGYTF
v_call: TRBV29-1

cdr3_aa: CAISEGIGTEAFF
v_call: TRBV10-3

cdr3_aa: CASSFGSGRAADTQYF
v_call: TRBV7-9

cdr3_aa: CSARGAGSGELFF
v_call: TRBV20-1

cdr3_aa: CSARFRSGILTDTQYF
v_call: TRBV20-1

cdr3_aa: CASSRRGGNYGYTF
v_call: TRBV5-8

cdr3_aa: CASRRHPTGSGETQYF
v_call: TRBV11-1

cdr3_aa: CSGISYSYNEQFF
v_call: TRBV20-1

cdr3_aa: CASSTSGGVGYNEQFF
v_call: TRBV12-3/TRBV12-4

cdr3_aa: CASSFRQGGYTF
v_call: TRBV12-3/TRBV12-4

cdr3_aa: CASSPADRNEKLFF
v_call: TRBV12-3/TRBV12-4

cdr3_aa: CSARSTVPSYEQYF
v_call: TRBV20-1

cdr3_aa: CASSLAEMVDTQYF
v_call: TRBV7-8

cdr3_aa: CASSLDWTTEAFF
v_call: TRBV12-3/TRBV12-4

cdr3_aa: CASSLKTGVGNQPQHF
v_call: TRBV5-6

cdr3_aa: CASSYRSGGGYGYTF
v_call: TRBV6-5

cdr3_aa: CSARPGAGGSYEQYF
v_call: TRBV20-1

cdr3_aa: CASSLGSSLGYGYTF
v_call: TRBV7-2

cdr3_aa: CASRTSGDNGELFF
v_call: TRBV2

cdr3_aa: CASSYSAARGNIQYF
v_call: TRBV6-5

cdr3_aa: CSVEWATRSQETQYF
v_call: TRBV29-1

cdr3_aa: CATSSYRDEQFF
v_call: TRBV15

cdr3_aa: CASSLSSDTQYF
v_call: TRBV7-9

cdr3_aa: CATSDQGRGGIGNTQYF
v_call: TRBV24-1

cdr3_aa: CASSLGATSPYF
v_call: TRBV12-3/TRBV12-4

cdr3_aa: CASSLQGPLNTEAFF
v_call: TRBV12-3/TRBV12-4